These 15 T cell receptor beta chains were all obtained from the same sample, sequenced in a study of cytomegalovirus exposure and HLA in healthy donors. The PCR ran on 60 Vbeta and 13 Jbeta primers. Measured with immunoSEQ multiplex PCR; TCRdb has only the in-frame clones, and not every one. Of 150,000 to 200,000 clones listed, approximately 82% are singletons. Sample: PBMCs. These receptors were taken from a woman aged 25-40 years in good health and CMV-seronegative.

This clone was observed a handful of times. This chain uses TRBV5-6 with TRBJ2-5; 7 bases map to TRBD2. The CDR3 loop spans 14 amino acids. J was trimmed by 1 base and V by 2 bases; bases with no gene match: 2. From germline, CDR1 is SGHDT and CDR2 YYEEEE. Written as DNA, the CDR3 is TGTGCCAGCAGCTTCGGCGGGGGCCAAGAGACCCAGTACTTC. Amino acid sequence: CASSFGGGQETQYF.

The V call is TRBV19, the J call TRBJ1-1; maybe TRBD1 (5 bases). This CDR3 has 15 residues. Germline lookup yields CDR1 LNHDA and CDR2 SQIVND (reference sequence). V lost 8 bases to trimming and J lost 4 bases, with 20 bases between them. CDR3 residues: CASEVRGRSGTEAFF. Here the CDR3 DNA reads TGTGCCAGTGAGGTCCGGGGGAGGTCAGGCACTGAAGCTTTCTTT.

This chain uses TRBV9 with TRBJ2-2; TRBD1 aligns across 7 bases. Trimming cost V 4 bases and J 1 base; bases outside gene matches: 7. Germline V gives CDR1 SGDLS, CDR2 YYNGEE. CDR3 length: 16 residues. The CDR3 reads CASSPRRTGNTGELFF. CDR3 bases: TGTGCCAGCAGCCCCAGGCGGACAGGGAACACCGGGGAGCTGTTTTTT.

The chain employs TRBV5-6 and TRBJ2-4, with D possibly being TRBD1 (5 bases). Germline CDR1 SGHDT, CDR2 YYEEEE. V gave up 3 bases and J gave up 1 base, with 8 bases separating them. The length of the CDR3 is 14 residues. The DNA of the CDR3 is TGTGCCAGCAGCTCCCCAGGGGCCAAAAACATTCAGTACTTC. This codes for CASSSPGAKNIQYF.

This sequence joins TRBV10-3 and TRBJ1-2, with 8 bases identical to TRBD1. With V trimmed by 6 bases and J by 8 bases, 14 bases remained unmatched. CDR1 and CDR2 (germline): ENHRY, SYGVKD. There are 15 residues in the CDR3. The CDR3 coding sequence is TGTGCCATCAGCGTGGACAGGGCTGTCCCGGACGGCTACACCTTC. This codes for CAISVDRAVPDGYTF.

The V call is TRBV7-2, the J call TRBJ2-5; D perhaps matches TRBD1 (6 bases). TRBJ2-7 matches the DNA end more closely, so the J call is doubtful. Per the germline V gene, CDR1 is SGHTA and CDR2 is FQGNSA. This CDR3 has 14 amino acids. This CDR3 is CASSPTTGYYEQYF. The CDR3, as DNA: TGTGCCAGCAGCCCCACGACAGGTTACTACGAGCAGTACTTC.

The chain joins TRBV5-1 to TRBJ2-3, with 8 bases fitting TRBD2. J lost 3 bases, V lost 3 bases, and 9 bases had no gene match. The CDR3 contains 16 residues. CDR1 and CDR2 (germline): SGHRS, YFSETQ. The CDR3 here is CASSSLSPGGTDTQYF. The CDR3 DNA reads TGCGCCAGCAGCTCCCTGTCGCCGGGGGGGACAGATACGCAGTATTTT.

This sequence joins TRBV28 and TRBJ1-6, with TRBD1 identical over 8 bases. The CDR3 runs to 14 residues. V lost 3 bases and J lost 7; bases outside the gene matches: 2. Germline loops: CDR1 MDHEN, CDR2 SYDVKM. CDR3 protein: CASSFGQGNSPLHF. CDR3 coding DNA: TGTGCCAGCAGTTTCGGACAGGGCAATTCACCCCTCCACTTT.

The genes are TRBV28 and TRBJ1-3, with D perhaps matching TRBD1 (5 bases). The germline V gene encodes CDR1 MDHEN and CDR2 SYDVKM. There are 14 residues in the CDR3. Trimming stripped 4 bases from V and 4 bases from J, with 11 bases between. The CDR3 DNA reads as TGTGCCAGCAGTTCCTCAGGGTCAGGAAACACCATATATTTT. It specifies CASSSSGSGNTIYF. The full variable domain, its missing parts supplied by reference TRBV28 and TRBJ1-3, is DVKVTQSSRYLVKRTGEKVFLECVQDMDHENMFWYRQDPGLGLRLIYFSYDVKMKEKGDIPEGYSVSREKKERFSLILESASTNQTSMYLCASSSSGSGNTIYFGEGSWLTVV.

The rearrangement uses TRBV2 and TRBJ2-5; TRBD2 is a possible D gene (6 bases). This CDR3 region has 11 residues. CDR1 is SNHLY, CDR2 FYNNEI, per germline. Trimming pared 6 bases from V and 14 bases from J, leaving 16 bases between. The CDR3 region is CASRAGTRDYF. In nucleotides, the CDR3 is TGTGCCAGCAGGGCCGGGACTCGAGACTACTTC.

The genes are TRBV19 and TRBJ1-1; 8 bases agree with TRBD1. Germline assignment: CDR1 LNHDA and CDR2 SQIVND (reference sequence). Germline trimming cut 4 bases from V and 6 bases from J; bases unmatched to any gene: 7. The CDR3 contains 14 residues. CDR3 in amino acids: CASSTTGEGAEAFF. For the CDR3, the DNA is TGTGCCAGTAGTACGACAGGGGAGGGGGCTGAAGCTTTCTTT.

This chain joins TRBV4-3 and TRBJ2-3, with 9 bases identical to TRBD2. CDR3 length: 17 residues. Germline CDR1 LGHNA, CDR2 YSLEER. The ends lost 2 bases at V and 0 bases at J; junction bases unmatched: 6. DNA of the CDR3: TGCGCCAGCAGCCAACTACTAGCGGGCTGGAGCACAGATACGCAGTATTTT. The encoded protein is CASSQLLAGWSTDTQYF.

This clone was seen just once. This chain connects TRBV5-1 to TRBJ2-2, with D possibly TRBD1 on 5 matching bases. CDR1 and CDR2 (germline): SGHRS, YFSETQ. Deletions cut 3 bases from V and 0 bases from J, with 12 bases between. This CDR3 comprises 16 residues. CDR3 sequence reads: CASSSTGSSNTGELFF. DNA of the CDR3: TGCGCCAGCAGCTCAACAGGCTCCTCGAACACCGGGGAGCTGTTTTTT.

The DNA for the CDR3 is TGTGCCAGCTCACTAGGAGCCTCTGGAAACACCATATATTTT. It is translated as CASSLGASGNTIYF. The chain is built from TRBV18 and TRBJ1-3; no reliable D call. Germline CDR1 KGHSH, CDR2 LQKENI. The CDR3 runs to 14 residues. V lost 4 bases to trimming and J lost 0 bases, with 7 bases between them.

V usage is TRBV7-8 and J usage is TRBJ2-7, with TRBD1 matching over 7 bases. J lost 0 bases, V lost 2 bases, and 10 bases had no gene match. This CDR3 comprises 17 residues. Germline loops: CDR1 SGHVS, CDR2 FQNEAQ. The CDR3 sequence is CASSLKGPGQDSYEQYF. The CDR3 bases are TGTGCCAGCAGCTTAAAGGGCCCCGGACAGGACTCCTACGAGCAGTACTTC.